The 13 T cell receptor beta chains presented below share a single source sample, sequenced in a study of immune heterogeneity within non-small cell lung tumors. At about 600 ng per sample, bulk tumor genomic DNA provided the template. Spaced far apart, several biopsies were taken from each primary tumor during surgery. Each patient presented with untreated, newly diagnosed non-small cell lung cancer and received curative surgery. A multiplex PCR containing 32 V primers and 13 J primers was used to amplify TCR beta CDR3. TCRdb analysed the multiplex PCR reads with MiXCR anew, one entry per CDR3 protein. The sample has some 11,000 distinct CDR3 sequences, roughly a fifth seen once. Sequencing was performed on lung tumor tissue. Receptor source: a man in his sixties with non-small cell lung cancer.

The V call is TRBV5-5, the J call TRBJ1-6, with 10 positions matching TRBD1. The V gene end was trimmed by 2 bases and the J gene end by 7 bases; junction bases not matched to a gene: 9. There are 17 residues in the CDR3. The germline gives CDR1 SGHKS, CDR2 YYEKEE (reference sequence). CDR3 in amino acids: CASSFSGQGLWNSPLHF. The CDR3 DNA reads TGTGCCAGCAGCTTCTCGGGACAGGGGCTTTGGAATTCACCCCTCCACTTT. Full variable domain (remainder filled in from reference TRBV5-5 and TRBJ1-6): DAGVTQSPTHLIKTRGQQVTLRCSPISGHKSVSWYQQVLGQGPQFIFQYYEKEERGRGNFPDRFSARQFPNYSSELNVNALLLGDSALYLCASSFSGQGLWNSPLHFGNGTRLTVT.

Relative to its sample, this clonotype is medium-sized. V is TRBV18 and J is TRBJ1-2; D unclear. This CDR3 is 15 amino acids long. V was trimmed by 0 bases and J by 4 bases, leaving 12 bases between them. Germline CDR1 is KGHSH and CDR2 is LQKENI. The CDR3 spells CASSPPNPGIYGYTF. DNA for the CDR3: TGTGCCAGCTCACCACCGAATCCGGGAATCTATGGCTACACCTTC.

By its share, this clonotype is medium-sized. The chain joins TRBV11-2 to TRBJ2-7, with D perhaps matching TRBD2 (6 bases). Germline assignment: CDR1 SGHAT and CDR2 FQNNGV. This CDR3 comprises 14 residues. With 7 bases removed from V and 1 base from J, the gap between germline ends came to 14 bases. In nucleotides, the CDR3 is TGTGCCAGCACCGTCGGTAGCGGATCCTACGAGCAGTACTTC. As protein: CASTVGSGSYEQYF.

The chain recombines TRBV3-1 with TRBJ1-2; D gene unclear. The germline V and J ends were trimmed by 0 bases and 8 bases, with 13 bases remaining between them. In germline, CDR1 is LGHDT, CDR2 YNNKEL (reference sequence). The CDR3 has 14 amino acids. As DNA, the CDR3 is TGTGCCAGCAGCCAAGATGAATGGGGTTGGGGCTACACCTTC. Translated, it gives CASSQDEWGWGYTF.

The chain combines TRBV20-1 with TRBJ2-7; 7 positions match TRBD1. This CDR3 is built from 15 residues. The germline V gene encodes CDR1 DFQATT and CDR2 SNEGSKA (reference sequence). The V and J ends lost 6 bases and 0 bases, in that order; junction bases with no gene match: 11. In DNA, the CDR3 is TGCAGTGCGCTTAGAGGGACAGCGTCCTCCTACGAGCAGTACTTC. This gives the protein CSALRGTASSYEQYF.

The chain recombines TRBV6-1 with TRBJ2-1; unclear D gene. The germline V and J ends were trimmed by 7 bases and 11 bases, with 21 bases remaining between them. CDR1 is MNHNS and CDR2 is SASEGT in the germline V gene. The CDR3 covers 14 residues. In DNA, the CDR3 is TGTGCCAGCACTAGGGCTAGTTCGTCGAATAAGCAGTTCTTC. This translates into CASTRASSSNKQFF.

There are many counts of this clonotype. The chain couples TRBV12-3 or TRBV12-4 to TRBJ2-1; D not certain. This CDR3 region has 13 residues. V was cut by 5 bases and J by 5 bases, with 10 bases left in between. This CDR3 reads CASSRRLNNEQFF. The CDR3 bases are TGTGCCAGCAGTAGGAGACTCAACAATGAGCAGTTCTTC.

In this sample, this clonotype turned up a few times. This sequence joins TRBV20-1 and TRBJ1-1; D is perhaps TRBD1 (6 bases). The CDR3 loop spans 14 amino acids. Germline-derived CDR1 and CDR2 are DFQATT and SNEGSKA (reference sequence). V was pared by 3 bases and J by 3 bases, with 14 bases between. CDR3 coding DNA: TGCAGTGCTAGGGGAACAGGGCTAGACACTGAAGCTTTCTTT. Protein: CSARGTGLDTEAFF.

Turning to this clonotype: It may be a read error: a sequence one base away is much more abundant. The chain couples TRBV6-4 to TRBJ1-2; no clear D. The CDR3 runs 15 residues. Germline V gene lookup returns CDR1 MRHNA and CDR2 SNTAGT. CDR3 in amino acids: CASSDSSLANCGYTF. The CDR3 DNA follows: TGTGCCAGCAGTGACTCGAGCCTAGCCAACTGTGGCTACACCTTC.

The chain has TRBV7-9 and TRBJ2-1; D possibly corresponds to TRBD2 (5 bases). The CDR3 is made up of 12 amino acids. Trimming removed 5 bases from V and 8 bases from J, with 10 bases in between. Looked up from germline, CDR1 is SEHNR and CDR2 is FQNEAQ (reference sequence). The DNA for the CDR3 is TGTGCCAGCAGCCAGGACTTCGATGAGCAGTTCTTC. Amino acid sequence: CASSQDFDEQFF.

This clonotype is classed as medium-sized. The genes are TRBV19 and TRBJ1-1; maybe TRBD1 (5 bases). Per germline, CDR1 LNHDA and CDR2 SQIVND (reference sequence). Trimming took 7 bases from V and 3 from J, leaving 12 bases between them. The CDR3 length is 13 residues. DNA of the CDR3: TGTGCCAGTATGGGGGAGTGGGACACTGAAGCTTTCTTT. Translation: CASMGEWDTEAFF. The variable domain in full, with the rest retrieved from reference TRBV19 and TRBJ1-1, is DGGITQSPKYLFRKEGQNVTLSCEQNLNHDAMYWYRQDPGQGLRLIYYSQIVNDFQKGDIAEGYSVSREKKESFPLTVTSAQKNPTAFYLCASMGEWDTEAFFGQGTRLTVV.

Relative to its sample, this clonotype is medium-sized. The chain recombines TRBV18 with TRBJ1-5, with D hard to call. This CDR3 is 13 amino acids long. In germline, CDR1 is KGHSH, CDR2 LQKENI. V was shortened by 4 bases and J by 1 base, with 5 bases between the two germline ends. CDR3 nucleotides: TGTGCCAGCTCACAGGCCAGCAATCAGCCCCAGCATTTT. It encodes CASSQASNQPQHF. Full variable domain (outside the CDR3, taken from reference TRBV18 and TRBJ1-5): NAGVMQNPRHLVRRRGQEARLRCSPMKGHSHVYWYRQLPEEGLKFMVYLQKENIIDESGMPKERFSAEFPKEGPSILRIQQVVRGDSAAYFCASSQASNQPQHFGDGTRLSIL.

On this clonotype itself: At one end the junction does not follow the germline gene, possibly because of a read error. The chain has TRBV5-1 and TRBJ2-1; TRBD2 matches 12 bases. The CDR3 is 17 amino acids. CDR1 and CDR2 (germline): SGHRS, YFSETQ. CDR3 DNA sequence: TGCACCAGCAGCTCCAGTTTCGGGACTAGCGGGTACAATGAGCAGTTCTTC. Protein product: CTSSSSFGTSGYNEQFF.